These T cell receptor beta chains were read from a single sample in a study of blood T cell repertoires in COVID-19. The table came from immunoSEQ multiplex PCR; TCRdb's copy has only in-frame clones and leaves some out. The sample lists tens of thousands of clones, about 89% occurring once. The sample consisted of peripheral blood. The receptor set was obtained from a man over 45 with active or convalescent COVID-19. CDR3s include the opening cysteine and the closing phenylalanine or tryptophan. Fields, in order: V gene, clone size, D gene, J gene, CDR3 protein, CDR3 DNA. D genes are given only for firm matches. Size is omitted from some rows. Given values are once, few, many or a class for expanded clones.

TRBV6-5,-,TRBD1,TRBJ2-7,CASSNRDRLWEQYF,TGTGCCAGCAGCAACCGGGACAGGCTTTGGGAGCAGTACTTC
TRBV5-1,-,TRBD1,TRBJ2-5,CASSYRGNQETQYF,TGCGCCAGCAGTTACAGGGGTAATCAAGAGACCCAGTACTTC
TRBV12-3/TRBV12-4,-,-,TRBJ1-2,CASSLILPYGYTF,TGTGCCAGCAGTTTAATACTGCCCTATGGCTACACCTTC
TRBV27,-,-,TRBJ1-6,CASSTQGRDNSPLHF,TGTGCCAGCAGTACTCAGGGGAGGGATAATTCACCCCTCCACTTT
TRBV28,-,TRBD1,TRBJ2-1,CASSSDRELYNEQFF,TGTGCCAGCAGCTCCGACAGGGAGCTATACAATGAGCAGTTCTTC
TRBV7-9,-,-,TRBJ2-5,CASRGVQETQYF,TGTGCCAGTCGGGGTGTTCAAGAGACCCAGTACTTC
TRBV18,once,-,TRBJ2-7,CASSPQGENEQYF,TGTGCCAGCTCACCTCAGGGTGAGAACGAGCAGTACTTC
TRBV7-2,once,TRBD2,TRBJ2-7,CASSPPARGGREQYF,TGTGCCAGCAGCCCCCCTGCGCGGGGGGGCAGGGAGCAGTACTTC
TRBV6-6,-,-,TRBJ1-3,CASSSNWAQGANTIYF,TGTGCCAGCAGTTCCAACTGGGCCCAGGGCGCAAACACCATATATTTT
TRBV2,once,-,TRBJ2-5,CASSYLDQETQYF,TGTGCCAGCAGCTACTTAGACCAAGAGACCCAGTACTTC
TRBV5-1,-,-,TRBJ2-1,CASSLAAASGYNEQFF,TGCGCCAGCAGCTTGGCCGCAGCGTCGGGCTACAATGAGCAGTTCTTC
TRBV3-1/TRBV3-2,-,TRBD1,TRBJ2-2,CASSQRLTGVGTGELFF,TGTGCCAGCAGCCAGAGGTTGACAGGGGTTGGCACCGGGGAGCTGTTTTTT
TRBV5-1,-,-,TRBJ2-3,CASSRDSHDTDTQYF,TGCGCCAGCAGCCGGGACTCGCACGATACAGATACGCAGTATTTT
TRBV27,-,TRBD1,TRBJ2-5,CASSLQGRETQYF,TGTGCCAGCAGTCTACAGGGGAGAGAGACCCAGTACTTC
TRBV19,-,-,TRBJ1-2,CASGSIPYGYTF,TGTGCCAGTGGGAGTATTCCCTATGGCTACACCTTC
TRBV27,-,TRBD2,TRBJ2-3,CASSRLAASTDTQYF,TGTGCCAGCAGTCGACTAGCGGCTAGCACAGATACGCAGTATTTT
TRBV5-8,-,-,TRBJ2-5,CASSFSQAGGTQYF,TGTGCCAGCAGCTTCTCACAGGCCGGGGGGACCCAGTACTTC
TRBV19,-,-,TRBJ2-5,CASKEGAQETQYF,TGTGCCAGTAAGGAAGGGGCCCAAGAGACCCAGTACTTC
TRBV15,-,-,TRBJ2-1,CATRNEGEQFF,TGTGCCACCCGCAATGAGGGTGAGCAGTTCTTC
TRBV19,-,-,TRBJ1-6,CASSLTGQGNSPLHF,TGTGCCAGTAGTCTAACGGGACAAGGAAATTCACCCCTCCACTTT
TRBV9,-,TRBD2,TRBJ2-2,CASSGSGPSNTGELFF,TGTGCCAGCAGCGGTAGCGGGCCCTCGAACACCGGGGAGCTGTTTTTT
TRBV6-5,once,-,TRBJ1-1,CASSYREPNTEAFF,TGTGCCAGCAGTTACCGGGAACCCAACACTGAAGCTTTCTTT
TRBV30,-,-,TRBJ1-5,CAWSVLRGNQPQHF,TGTGCCTGGAGTGTACTTAGGGGGAATCAGCCCCAGCATTTT
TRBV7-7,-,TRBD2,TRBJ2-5,CASSLAGGAETQYF,TGTGCCAGCAGCTTAGCCGGGGGGGCTGAGACCCAGTACTTC
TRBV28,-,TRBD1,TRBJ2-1,CASSYVVGQGSHEQFF,TGTGCCAGCAGTTATGTAGTGGGACAGGGGTCCCATGAGCAGTTCTTC
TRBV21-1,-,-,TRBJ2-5,CASSKGLATDGETQYF,TGTGCCAGCAGCAAAGGGCTAGCGACCGATGGAGAGACCCAGTACTTC